This section outlines one T cell receptor beta chain sequence together with its context. This clone showed up just a few times. The specificity of this receptor is unknown. The sample holds no much larger clone one base away, and base qualities are not on file. The CDR3 measures 17 amino acids from cysteine to phenylalanine. Left in the record is the CDR3 DNA by itself, 51 bases read in frame from the first base. CDR1 and CDR2 are read off the germline V gene as SGHVS and FQNEAQ. The V end gives up 2 bases and the J end 6 bases, leaving 10 bases in the junction not matched to a gene. This entry belongs to a study of cytomegalovirus exposure and HLA in healthy donors listed by TCRdb under 2017. Turning to the overall study: In an earlier analysis of 587 of the donors, under 300 Gb of sequence data and just under 120 million unique TCR beta sequences from some 170 million T cells were reported. Approximately 310 gigabases of sequencing data and approximately 85 million unique TCR sequences were included in an early release covering around 650 HLA-typed donors. Among the 398 genotyped donors, around 81% belonged to the genetic ancestry cluster associated with self-reported Caucasian donors. The study aimed to test whether signatures of past pathogen exposure could be identified by cataloging public T cell receptors. Using immunosequencing, the study profiled T cell repertoires from about 650 subjects and related those repertoires to cytomegalovirus serostatus. Along with the roughly 670-subject first cohort, a separate validation cohort of roughly 110 different subjects was used. To predict cytomegalovirus infection status, the study combined high-throughput TCR immunosequencing, statistical association of individual TCRs with disease status, and machine learning. A later analysis re-analyzed previously published TCR beta repertoires from about 730 donors and added high-resolution HLA genotyping to study TCR occurrence patterns. Rather than using new phenotypic data, the later analysis identified candidate immune exposures from TCR beta sequences and from how often those sequences occurred across donors. An earlier analysis of approximately 640 of the donors applied high-throughput TCR beta sequencing to assess whether each TCR beta V gene segment acted as functional or pseudogenic. Alongside the repertoire data, information on donor age, sex, ethnicity and CMV serostatus was compiled. Genome-wide SNP genotypes for about 60% of the 666 donors were used in a later genetic analysis, which treated that subset as a discovery cohort. Every discovery cohort repertoire had been produced on one sequencing platform. Class I and class II HLA loci were covered by the typing at four-digit resolution. The number of typed donors differed by locus: about 620-640 for A, B, C, DRB1 and DQB1; about 520 for DQA1; fewer than 610 for DPA1; and roughly 490 for DPB1. Because of strong linkage in the cohort, roughly five DR-DQ haplotypes were treated as single units for association and clustering. Among 300 to 500 genotyped donors of the cohort, an average of roughly 230,000 unique TCR beta nucleotide sequences was sequenced per donor, of which 15% to 20% were non-productive. Broad study findings and their caveats: The 87-base-pair reads could not distinguish some IMGT-functional V segments, including TRBV6-2 and TRBV6-3, so those segments were excluded. An earlier analysis of around 600 of the donors showed that most TCR beta V segments appeared in productive rearrangements either about 87% or about 30% of the time, which broadly matched IMGT annotations. The sequencing pipeline was judged likely to have produced a cluster of highly shared sequence variants as a technical artifact. A later analysis associated 16,951 TCR beta sequences with specific HLA alleles at a false discovery rate of 0.05. The study listed 150 to 200 TCR beta chains as associated with cytomegalovirus. The classifier was reported to diagnose cytomegalovirus status with high specificity and sensitivity in both the original and validation cohorts. Immune exposure information for the cohort was limited to CMV serostatus. When HLA alleles, especially DR and DQ, strongly co-occurred, TCR associations were difficult to assign to individual alleles. This cohort had only TCR beta chains sequenced, and the lack of alpha or paired-chain data limited which features could be detected. Most TCR sequences were observed very rarely across donors, whereas some public TCRs were present in many individuals. Correlated functional status among segregating V segments might be attributable to linkage disequilibrium, but an unknown experimental factor could not be ruled out. Roughly uniform sequencing depth across donors was assumed in presence/absence analyses, although this assumption may not hold. A later genetic analysis reported fewer N-insertions in productive TCRs among donors in an Asian-associated ancestry cluster than the roughly 700-donor mean. In a later analysis, several top co-occurrence clusters were reported to appear linked to parvovirus B19, influenza, CMV and Epstein-Barr virus. An association between a missense DCLRE1C variant and V-gene and J-gene trimming of TCR beta chains was found in a later genetic analysis and replicated in an independent cohort. In a later analysis, HLA-associated TCR beta chains showed more clonal expansion and lower generation probabilities than non-associated chains that were equally common. In a later analysis, most CMV-associated TCR beta chains were found to appear HLA-restricted, with HLA associations seemingly driven largely by CMV exposure. A further reported finding was that TCR beta sequences accurately predicted the HLA-A and HLA-B alleles for most subjects in the first cohort. Because counts were too low, roughly 16 rarely observed V segments, including chromosome 9 orphons, were left out of the earlier analysis of 500 to 750 of the donors. In a later analysis, the rate of TCR association differed among HLA loci, with DRB1 alleles having the most associated TCRs and HLA-C alleles having the fewest. Because HLA typing was missing for some donors at each locus, association tests included only the typed subset. In vitro tests confirmed that a few of the cytomegalovirus-associated TCR beta chains recognize cytomegalovirus antigens. The authors suggested that the approach could potentially be extended to other disease states and immunological phenotypes.

The cohort consisted of fewer than 700 healthy bone marrow donors. At the time of sampling, every cohort member was nominally healthy, though immune exposures that went unrecorded were likely present. The donor was CMV seronegative and was included in the group of a few hundred seronegative cohort members. A peripheral blood sample was collected from each donor, and TCR beta sequencing was performed on peripheral blood mononuclear cells. The Qiagen DNeasy Blood Extraction Kit was used to extract genomic DNA from the blood cell samples. Libraries were built with the immunoSEQ multiplex PCR assay. The multiplex PCR relied on a mix of 60 forward primers for TCR Vbeta segments and 13 reverse primers for TCR Jbeta segments. Amplification of the CDR3 region of rearranged TCR beta genes was performed with a multiplex PCR assay on genomic DNA. On the Illumina HiSeq System, the amplified TCR beta libraries were sequenced as 87-base-pair reads. On the authors' methods: A later analysis tallied 75 million to 85 million unique TCR beta chains across the approximately 670 repertoires, and roughly 11 million of those chains were shared by two or more donors. Raw reads were error-corrected and collapsed into unique sequences by a nearest-neighbor algorithm in which closely related sequences were merged to remove PCR and sequencing errors. Alignment of CDR3 sequences to IMGT reference sequences was used to assign V, D and J gene segments. Each retained sequence needed at least a six-nucleotide match to both a V gene segment and a J gene segment. Rearrangements were classified as productive when the CDR3 lacked stop codons and remained in frame with V and J, and all other rearrangements were classified as non-productive. CDR3 was defined by IMGT convention, running from the second conserved V-encoded cysteine to the conserved J-encoded phenylalanine. Sequences without an unambiguous match to a single V gene segment were excluded from the earlier analysis of 587 of the donors. In an earlier analysis of 587 of the donors, a V segment was called functional when productive rearrangements were above 56.7%, and segregating when the standard deviation between donors exceeded 5%. A statistical classification framework was developed to diagnose cytomegalovirus status using the catalog of TCR beta chain sequences. In a later analysis, TCR nucleotide sequences were compared against IMGT/GENE-DB human TR gene sequences so that V and J genes could be assigned. The TCRdist pipeline was used in a later analysis to assign CDR3 sequences and most-parsimonious VDJ recombination scenarios. In a later analysis, every TCR beta chain was defined by the combination of its CDR3 amino acid sequence and its V-gene family, and reads without a unique V-gene family were dropped. A later analysis removed 500 to 600 highly shared, low-generation-probability nucleotide sequences to deal with suspected cross-contamination and a sequencing artifact. In a later analysis, a clonal expansion index was calculated for each public chain from normalized within-repertoire ranks of inferred template counts. In a later analysis, generation probabilities were computed using a VDJ recombination model fitted to out-of-frame rearrangements, and the results were checked against IGoR. Hypergeometric tests were used in a later analysis to score TCR-TCR, TCR-HLA and TCR-CMV co-occurrence, with a repertoire-size bias correction applied to the TCR pairs. A later analysis estimated false discovery rates by permuting HLA or CMV assignments 20 times. In a later analysis, co-occurring TCRs were grouped using DBSCAN, with TCRdist sequence similarity added in when clustering inside HLA-allele-positive subsets. Repertoires with fewer than 30,000 or more than 120,000 public chains were left out of co-occurrence clustering, as were several repertoires with anomalous nucleotide sharing. Imported from immuneACCESS, the table was reduced by TCRdb to in-frame sequences with V and J called. These copies leave out some clones; in studies compared against another copy, an unresolved V gene accounts for under half, and the cause of the remainder is not known. The D gene and trimming were derived from the DNA, and the V and J assignments and clone size from that table. The sample includes 130,000 or so clones, with around three quarters observed a single time. The ten biggest clones cover approximately 5% of the sample.

Sequencing was done on a sample of PBMCs. This sequence uses TRBV7-8 and TRBJ2-3; 11 central nucleotides agree with TRBD2. The TCR sequence derives from a man younger than 45 in good health and CMV-seronegative. The encoded CDR3 is CASSLSDSGRAWDTQYF. The nucleotides are TGTGCCAGCAGCTTATCGGATAGCGGGAGGGCCTGGGATACGCAGTATTTT.